A single sample gave rise to the 7 T cell receptor delta chains below, sequenced in a study of gamma-delta T cells after stem cell transplantation listed by TCRdb under 2016. To prepare the library, RT-PCR was applied. Sequenced using an Illumina MiSeq. TCRdb reran clone calling on the public reads with CATT; rows sharing one DNA sequence were then combined. This sample is represented by 150 to 200 delta-chain clones; around 30% of them were singletons. Of the sample, just over 60% falls within the top ten clones. The sample was gamma-delta T cells. These TCRs come from a human donor. It is not recorded whose cells these are; they may come from a transplant donor.

Concerning this clone: This is likely an artifact of a read error, given a far larger clone one base away. The gene calls are TRDV3 and TRDJ1; 9 nucleotides line up with TRDD3. The V segment lost 0 bases and the J segment 3 bases; nucleotides outside the gene matches: 8. CDR1 and CDR2 from the germline V gene are TVYSNPD and GDNSRS (reference sequence). The CDR3 is 15 amino acids. The CDR3 sequence: CAFSPTGGLADKLIF. CDR3 coding DNA: TGTGCCTTTAGTCCTACTGGGGGACTTGCCGATAAACTCATCTTT.

Note on this clone: A far more abundant clone sits one base away, making this likely a read error. This same CDR3 is encoded by further DNA sequences in the sample. The chain carries TRDV1 and TRDJ1, with TRDD3 matching over 12 bases. The CDR3 extends over 27 amino acids. V was pared by 2 bases and J by 0 bases, with 34 bases of the junction left unmatched. CDR1 and CDR2 from the germline V gene are TSWWSYY and QGS. The CDR3 reads CALGELTPTFLRSYWGIPRPYTDKLIF. The CDR3 DNA is TGTGCTCTTGGGGAATTGACTCCAACCTTCCTACGCTCGTACTGGGGGATACCCCGGCCGTACACCGATAAACTCATCTTT.

In its sample, this clone was seen a few times. An end of the junction does not agree with germline; a read error may underlie this. The identical CDR3 is also encoded by other nucleotide sequences in the sample. This chain connects TRDV2 to TRDJ1, with D perhaps being TRDD2 or TRDD3 (5 bases each). CDR3 length equals 19 residues. CDR1 and CDR2 (germline): GEAIGNYY, EKD. The CDR3 region is CACDTVPTPRDDETDKLIF. In nucleotides, the CDR3 is TGTGCCTGCGACACCGTACCTACACCCAGGGATGACGAGACCGATAAACTCATCTTC.

Remarks on this clone: The protein TCRdb gives is from a much larger clone and does not agree with this DNA's translation at residue 5, likely a read error; the protein shown here comes from the DNA. The chain has TRDV1 and TRDJ1, with 7 bases identical to TRDD3. Germline V gene lookup returns CDR1 TSWWSYY and CDR2 QGS. CDR3 length: 18 residues. Losses at the gene ends were 5 bases for V and 0 bases for J; bases not matched to a gene: 15. In DNA, the CDR3 is TGTGCTCTTGGGAAAGGACCATGGTGGGGGACAGACACCGATAAACTCATCTTT. It specifies CALGKGPWWGTDTDKLIF.

A note on this clone: A far larger clone is a single base away, which makes a read error likely. The same CDR3 also results from other DNA sequences found in this sample. This CDR3 is CALGERYFRGILVGRKSRPLIF. Written as DNA, the CDR3 is TGTGCTCTTGGGGAGAGGTATTTTAGGGGGATACTAGTCGGAAGAAAATCCAGACCCCTGATCTTT. The chain links TRDV1 to TRDJ4; 9 bases map to TRDD3. The CDR3 has 22 amino acids. Germline V CDR1 and CDR2: TSWWSYY, QGS. V was pared by 3 bases and J by 0 bases, with 26 bases of the junction left unmatched.

This clone turned up a few times. Given a much more abundant clone one base away, this may be a read error. In the same sample, other DNA sequences code for this CDR3. V usage is TRDV1 and J usage is TRDJ1; 9 bases line up with TRDD2. In germline, CDR1 is TSWWSYY, CDR2 QGS. Trimming at V came to 3 bases and at J to 2 bases, leaving 22 bases not matched to a gene. The length of the CDR3 is 21 residues. The CDR3 DNA sequence: TGTGCTCTTGGGGAGCCGGCCTTCCTACGTCCTTTAACTGGGTGGACCGATAAACTCATCTTT. Encoded protein: CALGEPAFLRPLTGWTDKLIF.

Of note for this clone: A read error likely explains this, since a far larger clone differs by one base. The sample holds other DNA sequences that translate to the same CDR3. The chain joins TRDV1 to TRDJ1; 9 nucleotides align to TRDD3. The V segment lost 2 bases and the J segment 2 bases; nucleotides outside the gene matches: 30. Per the germline V gene, CDR1 is TSWWSYY and CDR2 is QGS. This CDR3 comprises 24 residues. The CDR3 sequence: CALGEGWEDLRRTLGEVVTDKLIF. In DNA form, the CDR3 reads TGTGCTCTTGGGGAAGGCTGGGAGGATCTTCGGAGGACACTGGGGGAAGTCGTGACCGATAAACTCATCTTT.